This T cell receptor (beta chain) was captured by sequencing in a study of T cell clones after liver transplantation. Study-wide background: As an antigen-independent comparator, third-party-reactive TCRbeta sequences came from pre-transplant mixed lymphocyte reactions. Tolerant meant at least one year fully off immunosuppression without liver enzymes above twice normal.

The length of the CDR3 is 13 residues. The germline gives CDR1 MNHEY, CDR2 SMNVEV (reference sequence). V was cut by 8 bases and J by 4 bases, with 11 bases left in between. In its sample, this clone was seen a few times. Using immunoSEQ multiplex PCR, the repertoire was profiled, and TCRdb retains in-frame clones only, with some absent. The sample lists some 110,000 clones, 90% occurring once. This TCR came from a human patient who received a liver transplant. Some T cells may have come from the graft donor. This chain uses TRBV27 with TRBJ2-2; a possible D gene is TRBD2 (5 bases). This specimen was CD4+ T cells from blood, taken 12 months after liver transplant. CDR3 sequence reads: CASRNGVTGELFF. The CDR3, as DNA: TGTGCCAGCCGGAACGGGGTCACCGGGGAGCTGTTTTTT.